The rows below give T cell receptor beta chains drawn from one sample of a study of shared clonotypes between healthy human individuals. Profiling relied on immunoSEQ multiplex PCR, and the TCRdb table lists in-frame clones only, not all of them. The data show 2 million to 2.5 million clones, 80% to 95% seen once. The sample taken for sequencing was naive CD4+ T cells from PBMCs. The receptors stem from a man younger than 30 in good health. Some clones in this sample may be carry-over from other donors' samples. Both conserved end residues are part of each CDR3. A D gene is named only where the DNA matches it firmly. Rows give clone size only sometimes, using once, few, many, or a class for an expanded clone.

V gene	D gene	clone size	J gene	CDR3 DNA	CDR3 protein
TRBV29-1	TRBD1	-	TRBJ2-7	TGCAGCGGGGCACGGACAGGGGAGCACGAGCAGTACTTC	CSGARTGEHEQYF
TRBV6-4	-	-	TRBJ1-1	TGTGCCAGCAGCAAGGGGGGGGGAACTGAAGCTTTCTTT	CASSKGGGTEAFF
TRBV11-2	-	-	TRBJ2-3	TGTGCCAGCAGCTTAGGTGTGGGTAGCACAGATACGCAGTATTTT	CASSLGVGSTDTQYF
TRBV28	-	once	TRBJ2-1	TGTGCCAGCAAGGGGGGCTATTACAATGAGCAGTTCTTC	CASKGGYYNEQFF
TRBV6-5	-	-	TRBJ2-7	TGTGCCAGCAGTTACGCCACAAACTACGAGCAGTACTTC	CASSYATNYEQYF
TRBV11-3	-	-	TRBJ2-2	TGTGCCAGCAGCTTTAGAGGGAACACCGGGGAGCTGTTTTTT	CASSFRGNTGELFF
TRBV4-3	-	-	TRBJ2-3	TGCGCCAGCAGCAGTGAGCGCTTTAGCACAGATACGCAGTATTTT	CASSSERFSTDTQYF
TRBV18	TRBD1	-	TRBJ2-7	TGTGCCAGCTCACCCGTCGCAGGGGGCGTTTACGAGCAGTACTTC	CASSPVAGGVYEQYF
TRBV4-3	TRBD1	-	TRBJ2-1	TGCGCCAGCAGCCTCCTGGGGACAGGGGGCATCAATGAGCAGTTCTTC	CASSLLGTGGINEQFF
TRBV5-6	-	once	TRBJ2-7	TGTGCCAGCAGCTTACGGAAATCCTACGAGCAGTACTTC	CASSLRKSYEQYF
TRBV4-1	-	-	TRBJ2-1	TGCGCCAGCAGCCCCACCGGGAGCTCCTACAATGAGCAGTTCTTC	CASSPTGSSYNEQFF
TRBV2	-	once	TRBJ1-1	TGTGCCAGCAGTGCGGAGGGGACATCGGAAGCTTTCTTT	CASSAEGTSEAFF
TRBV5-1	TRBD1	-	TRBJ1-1	TGCGCCAGCAGCTTTACAGGGGGAAACACTGAAGCTTTCTTT	CASSFTGGNTEAFF
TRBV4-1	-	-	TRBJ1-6	TGCGCCAGCAGCCAAGATCAAGGAGGCTCACCCCTCCACTTT	CASSQDQGGSPLHF
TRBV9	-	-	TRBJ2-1	TGTGCCAGCAGCCCCAGCCCTGTGGGCGATGAGCAGTTCTTC	CASSPSPVGDEQFF
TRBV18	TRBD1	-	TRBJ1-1	TGTGCCAGCTCGCCTACAGGGGGGTCGAACACTGAAGCTTTCTTT	CASSPTGGSNTEAFF
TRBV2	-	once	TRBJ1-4	TGTGCCAGCAGTTCAGGGTGGGCAACTAATGAAAAACTGTTTTTT	CASSSGWATNEKLFF
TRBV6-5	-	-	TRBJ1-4	TGTGCCAGCAGTTACCGGGGTGCGACTAATGAAAAACTGTTTTTT	CASSYRGATNEKLFF
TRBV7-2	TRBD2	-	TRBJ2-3	TGTGCCAGCAGCCCCTGGGGTATAGCGGGATCAGATACGCAGTATTTT	CASSPWGIAGSDTQYF
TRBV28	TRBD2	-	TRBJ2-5	TGTGCCAGCAGTGGACTAGCGGGAGGGCTAAAGACCCAGTACTTC	CASSGLAGGLKTQYF